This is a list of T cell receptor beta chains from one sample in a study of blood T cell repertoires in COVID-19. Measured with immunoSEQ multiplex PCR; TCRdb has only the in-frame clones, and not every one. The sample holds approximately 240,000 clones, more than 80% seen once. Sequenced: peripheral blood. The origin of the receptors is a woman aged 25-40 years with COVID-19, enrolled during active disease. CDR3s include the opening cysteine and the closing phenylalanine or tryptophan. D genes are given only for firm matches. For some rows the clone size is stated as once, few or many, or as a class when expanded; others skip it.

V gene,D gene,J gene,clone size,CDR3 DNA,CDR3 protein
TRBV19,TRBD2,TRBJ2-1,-,TGTGCCAGTAGTATTCTAGCGGGAGGCCCAGGTGAGCAGTTCTTC,CASSILAGGPGEQFF
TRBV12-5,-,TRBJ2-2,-,TGTGCTAGTGGTTTGGTACGGACCGGGGAGCTGTTTTTT,CASGLVRTGELFF
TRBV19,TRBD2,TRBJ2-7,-,TGTGCCAGTAGCAGACTAGCGGGAGGGTACGAGCAGTACTTC,CASSRLAGGYEQYF
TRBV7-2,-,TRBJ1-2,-,TGTGCCAGCAGCTTAGATACAGCCTATGGCTACACCTTC,CASSLDTAYGYTF
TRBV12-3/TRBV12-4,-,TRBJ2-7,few,TGTGCCAGCAAAGGGAGAACCTACGAGCAGTACTTC,CASKGRTYEQYF
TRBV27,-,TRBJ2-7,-,TGTGCCAGCATATACTACGAGCAGTACTTC,CASIYYEQYF
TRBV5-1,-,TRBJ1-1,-,TGCGCCAGCCGAACCGGACAGCTTAACGCTGAAGCTTTCTTT,CASRTGQLNAEAFF
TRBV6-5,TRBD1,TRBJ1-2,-,TGTGCCAGCAACGGACAGGGGATTAACTATGGCTACACCTTC,CASNGQGINYGYTF
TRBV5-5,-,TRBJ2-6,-,TGTGCCAGCAGCTTGGTTGGAGGGACCACCTCTGGGGCCAACGTCCTGACTTTC,CASSLVGGTTSGANVLTF
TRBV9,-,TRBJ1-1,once,TGTGCCAGCAGCGTAGGGACAGCTACCGAAGCTTTCTTT,CASSVGTATEAFF
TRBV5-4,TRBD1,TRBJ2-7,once,TGTGCCAGCAGCCCAACCGAGCCCGTACAGGGGGCAATCTCCTACGAGCAGTACTTC,CASSPTEPVQGAISYEQYF
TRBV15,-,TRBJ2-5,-,TGTGCCACCAGCAAGAGGATCAGGGTGGACCAAGAGACCCAGTACTTC,CATSKRIRVDQETQYF
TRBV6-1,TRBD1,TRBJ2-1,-,TGTGCCAGCACTGAGGGTGGGACAGGAACCTACAATGAGCAGTTCTTC,CASTEGGTGTYNEQFF
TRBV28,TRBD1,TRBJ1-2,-,TGTGCCAGCAGTTCATATGGACAGGCCGGAGGGTACACCTTC,CASSSYGQAGGYTF
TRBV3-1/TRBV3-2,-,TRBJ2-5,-,TGTGCCAGCAGCCTCCTGCGGGCCCAAGAGACCCAGTACTTC,CASSLLRAQETQYF
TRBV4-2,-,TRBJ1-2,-,TGTGCCAGCAGCCAAGCCTCCCAGGGGACGGATGGCTACACCTTC,CASSQASQGTDGYTF
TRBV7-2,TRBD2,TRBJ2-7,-,TGTGCCAGCAGTGAAGGGTGGCCTAGCGGGGGTGGCGAGCAGTACTTC,CASSEGWPSGGGEQYF
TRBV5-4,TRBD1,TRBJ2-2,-,TGTGCCAGCAGCTTACAGGGGGCGGGCGGGGAGCTGTTTTTT,CASSLQGAGGELFF
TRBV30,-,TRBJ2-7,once,TGTGCCTGGAGTGTACTGGACGAGCAGTACTTC,CAWSVLDEQYF
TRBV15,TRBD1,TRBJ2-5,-,TGTGCCACCAGGGACGGGACAGGGAGGGTTGAGACCCAGTACTTC,CATRDGTGRVETQYF
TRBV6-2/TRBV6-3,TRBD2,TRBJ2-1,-,TGTGCCAGCAGTCCCCTGGGAGCGGGAGCCTACAATGAGCAGTTCTTC,CASSPLGAGAYNEQFF
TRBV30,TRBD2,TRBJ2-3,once,TGTGCCTGGTCCAGCGGGAGGGCCCCAGATACGCAGTATTTT,CAWSSGRAPDTQYF
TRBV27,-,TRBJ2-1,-,TGTGCCAGCAGTGTCTCTAGCTCCTACAATGAGCAGTTCTTC,CASSVSSSYNEQFF
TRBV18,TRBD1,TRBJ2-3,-,TGTGCCAGCTCAAACCGGGACAGGGTCACAGATACGCAGTATTTT,CASSNRDRVTDTQYF
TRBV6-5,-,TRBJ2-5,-,TGTGCCAGCAGTCGACTCCACCAAGAGACCCAGTACTTC,CASSRLHQETQYF
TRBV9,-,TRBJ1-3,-,TGTGCCAGCAGCGTAGCTAAGGAGACTGGAAACACCATATATTTT,CASSVAKETGNTIYF
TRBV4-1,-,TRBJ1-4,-,TGCGCCAGCAGCCAAGATAGAGGACTTAATGAAAAACTGTTTTTT,CASSQDRGLNEKLFF
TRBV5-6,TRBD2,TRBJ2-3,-,TGTGCCAGCAGCCCAAGGACTAGCGGGAGGGCCAGAGATACGCAGTATTTT,CASSPRTSGRARDTQYF
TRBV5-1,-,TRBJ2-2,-,TGCGCCAGCAGCTTGGGGAGGGGAGACACTAACACCGGGGAGCTGTTTTTT,CASSLGRGDTNTGELFF
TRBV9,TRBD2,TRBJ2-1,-,TGTGCCAGCAGCGGATCTAGCGGGGTACCGTCCTACAATGAGCAGTTCTTC,CASSGSSGVPSYNEQFF
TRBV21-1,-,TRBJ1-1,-,TGTGCCAGCAGCAGCCCCTCGGGACAGGGGATTGGGAACACTGAAGCTTTCTTT,CASSSPSGQGIGNTEAFF
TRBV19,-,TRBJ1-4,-,TGTGCCAGTAGTCCCACAGGTCTCTATGAAAAACTGTTTTTT,CASSPTGLYEKLFF
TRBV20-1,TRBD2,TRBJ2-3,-,TGCAGTGCTAGTGCTAGCGGGAGTGGGGGCCACGATACGCAGTATTTT,CSASASGSGGHDTQYF
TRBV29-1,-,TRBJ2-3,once,TGCAGCGTTGAACAGACTAGCACAGATACGCAGTATTTT,CSVEQTSTDTQYF
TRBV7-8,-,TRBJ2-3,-,TGTGCCAGCAGCCTCATGGACAGTCTTAGCACAGATACGCAGTATTTT,CASSLMDSLSTDTQYF
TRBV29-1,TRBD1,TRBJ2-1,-,TGCAGCGTTGATGATCCAGGACAGGGGCGGAACAATGAGCAGTTCTTC,CSVDDPGQGRNNEQFF
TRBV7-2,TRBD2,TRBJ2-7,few,TGTGCCAGCAGCGTTAGCGGGAGGTCCTACGAGCAGTACTTC,CASSVSGRSYEQYF
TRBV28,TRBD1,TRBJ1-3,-,TGTGCCAGCAGTTTCTCGGGACAGGGAAACACCATATATTTT,CASSFSGQGNTIYF
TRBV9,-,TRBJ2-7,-,TGTGCCAGCAGCGTAGACGCAGACTCCTACGAGCAGTACTTC,CASSVDADSYEQYF
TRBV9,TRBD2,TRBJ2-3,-,TGTGCCAGCAGCGTATTGGCGGGGGACCGCACAGATACGCAGTATTTT,CASSVLAGDRTDTQYF
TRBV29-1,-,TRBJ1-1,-,TGCAGCGTTCAGTTAGGGGGGGTGAACACTGAAGCTTTCTTT,CSVQLGGVNTEAFF
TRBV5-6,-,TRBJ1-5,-,TGTGCCAGCAGCCAACGGCGGGGCAATCAGCCCCAGCATTTT,CASSQRRGNQPQHF
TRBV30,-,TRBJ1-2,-,TGTGCCTGGAGTGAGACTCTGAGCTATGGCTACACCTTC,CAWSETLSYGYTF